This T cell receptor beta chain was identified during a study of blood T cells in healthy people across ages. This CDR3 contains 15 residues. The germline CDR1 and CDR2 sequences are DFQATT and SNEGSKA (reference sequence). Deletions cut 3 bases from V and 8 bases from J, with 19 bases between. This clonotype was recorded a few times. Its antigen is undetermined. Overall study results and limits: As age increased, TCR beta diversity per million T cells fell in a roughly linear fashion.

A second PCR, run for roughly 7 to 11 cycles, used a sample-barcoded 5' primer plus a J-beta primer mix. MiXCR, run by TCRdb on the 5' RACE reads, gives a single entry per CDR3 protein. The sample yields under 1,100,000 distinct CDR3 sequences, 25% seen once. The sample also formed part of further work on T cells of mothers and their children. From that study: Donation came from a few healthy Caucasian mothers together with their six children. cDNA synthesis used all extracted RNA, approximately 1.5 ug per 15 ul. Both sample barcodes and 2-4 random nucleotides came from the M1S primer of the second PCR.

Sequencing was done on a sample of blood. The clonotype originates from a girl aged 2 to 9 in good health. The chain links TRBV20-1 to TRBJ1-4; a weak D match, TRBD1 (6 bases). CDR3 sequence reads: CSASHSSDSREKLFF. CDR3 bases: TGCAGTGCTAGTCATTCGTCGGACAGTAGGGAAAAACTGTTTTTT.